The clone carrying this TCR beta chain was seen repeatedly, ten times or more. Its antigen remains unknown. This sample was taken from a study of response to subunit inactivated influenza vaccine. Each CDR3 protein gets one entry after TCRdb re-called the RT-PCR reads with MiXCR. This table holds hundreds of thousands of distinct CDR3 sequences, approximately 14% found once. Regarding the study as a whole: The authors suggested that few new T cells are recruited per seasonal influenza vaccination.

Specimen: PBMCs from blood, collected approximately 13 days after vaccination. This receptor was taken from a man over 45 who received an inactivated influenza vaccine.

The CDR3 loop is CASAKGQETQYF. DNA of the CDR3: TGTGCCAGTGCAAAGGGCCAAGAGACCCAGTACTTC. V and J are TRBV18 and TRBJ2-5; D uncertain. Germline lookup yields CDR1 KGHSH and CDR2 LQKENI. V gave up 9 bases and J gave up 1 base, with 9 bases separating them. This CDR3 is 12 amino acids long.